Following are 5 T cell receptor beta chains from one sample sequenced in a study of shared T cell receptors in the human thymus (dated by TCRdb to about 2021). Library preparation employed the immunoSEQ multiplex PCR assay. The table comes from immuneACCESS by way of TCRdb, which keeps in-frame sequences with V and J called. Part of the clones is missing from these tables; in studies checked, under half for an unresolved V gene and the rest for unknown reasons. Present in this sample are 640,000 or so clones, approximately 87% of which were seen just once. The ten largest clones represent 0.0094% of the sample. This sample also appeared in a second study, on human thymus T cells.

The sequenced material came from thymocytes. These receptors were obtained from a boy in the first two years of life with a congenital heart defect. Donor details come from another sample of the same person, matched by shared clones.

The chain employs TRBV5-4 and TRBJ2-7; 7 nucleotides match TRBD2. With V trimmed by 7 bases and J by 2 bases, 6 bases remained unmatched. The CDR3 extends over 13 amino acids. Germline assignment: CDR1 SGHNT and CDR2 YYREEE (reference sequence). The DNA for the CDR3 is TGTGCCAGCCGTCGGGAGGCCCCCTACGAGCAGTACTTC. This gives the protein CASRREAPYEQYF.

The chain joins TRBV19 to TRBJ2-3; TRBD2 matches at 7 bases. The CDR3 is 17 residues long. The germline V gene has CDR1 LNHDA and CDR2 SQIVND (reference sequence). J lost 0 bases, V lost 1 base, and 7 bases had no gene match. The CDR3 protein is CASSIAGGRSSTDTQYF. The CDR3 DNA follows: TGTGCCAGTAGTATAGCTGGCGGGAGATCTAGCACAGATACGCAGTATTTT.

This chain links TRBV29-1 with TRBJ1-1, with a possible D match to TRBD1 (5 bases). Germline loops: CDR1 SQVTM, CDR2 ANQGSEA. The CDR3 runs to 13 residues. Trimming removed 4 bases at V and 4 bases at J, with 13 bases between. In DNA, the CDR3 is TGCAGCGTTGCAGAAGGGGTACTCACTGAAGCTTTCTTT. Protein sequence: CSVAEGVLTEAFF.

This clone was seen only a few times. The CDR3 spells CASTPDRADEKLFF. Here the CDR3 DNA reads TGTGCCAGCACCCCGGACAGGGCTGATGAAAAACTGTTTTTT. The V call is TRBV5-8, the J call TRBJ1-4; 8 bases line up with TRBD1. The CDR3 loop spans 14 amino acids. Germline CDR1 is SGHTS and CDR2 is YDEGEE. V gave up 6 bases and J gave up 6 bases; unmatched junction bases: 7.

The chain combines TRBV29-1 with TRBJ2-7, with D possibly being TRBD1 (6 bases). V was cut by 4 bases and J by 2 bases, with 12 bases left in between. The CDR3 consists of 13 residues. Germline CDR1 reads SQVTM; CDR2 reads ANQGSEA. CDR3 protein: CSVGPGATYEQYF. CDR3 nucleotide sequence: TGCAGCGTTGGCCCAGGGGCTACCTACGAGCAGTACTTC.